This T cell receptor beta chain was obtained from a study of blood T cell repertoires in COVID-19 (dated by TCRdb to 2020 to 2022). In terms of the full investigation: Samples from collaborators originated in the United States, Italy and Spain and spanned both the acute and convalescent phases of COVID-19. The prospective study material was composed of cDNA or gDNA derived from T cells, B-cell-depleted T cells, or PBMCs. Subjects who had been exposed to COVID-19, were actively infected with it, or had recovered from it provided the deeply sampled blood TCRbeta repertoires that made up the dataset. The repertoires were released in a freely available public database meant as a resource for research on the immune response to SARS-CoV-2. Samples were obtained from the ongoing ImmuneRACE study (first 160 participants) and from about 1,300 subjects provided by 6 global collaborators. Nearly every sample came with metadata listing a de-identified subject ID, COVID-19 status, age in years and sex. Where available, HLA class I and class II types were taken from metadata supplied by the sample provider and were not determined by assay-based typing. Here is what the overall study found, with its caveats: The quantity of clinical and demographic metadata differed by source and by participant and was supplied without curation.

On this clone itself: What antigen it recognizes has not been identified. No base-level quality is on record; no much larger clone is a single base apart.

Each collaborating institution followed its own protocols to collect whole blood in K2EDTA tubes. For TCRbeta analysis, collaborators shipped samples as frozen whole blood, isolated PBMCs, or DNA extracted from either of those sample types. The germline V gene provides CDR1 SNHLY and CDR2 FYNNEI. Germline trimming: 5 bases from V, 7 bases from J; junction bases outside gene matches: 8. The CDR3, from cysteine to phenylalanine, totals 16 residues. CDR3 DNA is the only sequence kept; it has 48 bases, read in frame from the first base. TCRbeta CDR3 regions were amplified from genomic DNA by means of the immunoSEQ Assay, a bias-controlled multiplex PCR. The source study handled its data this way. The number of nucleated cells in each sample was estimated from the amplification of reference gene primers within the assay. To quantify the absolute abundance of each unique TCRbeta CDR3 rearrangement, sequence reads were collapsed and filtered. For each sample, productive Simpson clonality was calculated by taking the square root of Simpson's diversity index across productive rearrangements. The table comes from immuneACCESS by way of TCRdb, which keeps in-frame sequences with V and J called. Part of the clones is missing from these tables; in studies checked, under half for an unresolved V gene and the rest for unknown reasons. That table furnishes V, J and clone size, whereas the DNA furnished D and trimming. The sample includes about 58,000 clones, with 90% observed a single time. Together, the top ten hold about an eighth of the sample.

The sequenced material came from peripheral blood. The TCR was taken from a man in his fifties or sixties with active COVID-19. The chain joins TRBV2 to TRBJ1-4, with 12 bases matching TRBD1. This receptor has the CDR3 CASSPGTGGIGEKLFF. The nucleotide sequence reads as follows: TGTGCCAGCAGTCCCGGGACAGGGGGCATCGGTGAAAAACTGTTTTTT.